This T cell receptor (beta chain) is drawn from a study of control samples from healthy donors and cancer patients. J gave up 7 bases and V 3 bases, and 9 bases lay outside the gene matches. Germline V gene data show CDR1 as KGHDR and CDR2 as SFDVKD. The length of the CDR3 is 17 residues. Clones were read by immunoSEQ multiplex PCR, and TCRdb kept only the in-frame ones, dropping some. The table shows some 95,000 clones, with around nine tenths occurring only once. The TCR was taken from a man between 25 and 39 years old in good health. The genes are TRBV24-1 and TRBJ2-1; 12 nucleotides agree with TRBD2. Sample: blood. This CDR3 reads CATSDELAGGRGNEQFF. CDR3 nucleotides: TGTGCCACCAGTGATGAACTAGCGGGAGGACGGGGAAATGAGCAGTTCTTC.